This T cell receptor beta chain originates from a study of T cells after yellow fever vaccination (dated by TCRdb to about 2019). Looking at the study overall: Libraries from fractions with low cell numbers were prepared with the SMART-Seq v4 Ultra Low Input RNA kit. Bulk TCR alpha and beta repertoires were sequenced longitudinally to track T-cell clones before and after primary and booster YFV17D yellow fever vaccination. Two healthy male donors made up the cohort, one aged 18 to 30 years and the other aged 30 to 39 years. Blood samples were taken at several timepoints before and after primary and secondary immunization, and bulk PBMC replicates and cell subsets were isolated. The full study reports these points: Because the study included only two donors, the extent to which the findings can be generalized is limited. The secondary T-cell response was weaker than the primary response but faster, peaking on day 5 instead of day 15. After the booster, most clones that had expanded after primary vaccination were detected again (nearly 98% of CD4 and 88% of CD8), suggesting broad maintenance of memory. Computational filtering was needed because FACS-sorted repertoires could contain abundant contaminating clonotypes from the bulk population. A small fraction of clonotypes appeared in both the CD4 and CD8 compartments, likely as a result of convergent recombination.

TCR cDNA was synthesized by 5'RACE template switching, through which a universal primer site and unique molecular identifiers were introduced. cDNA synthesis was primed from both the TCR alpha and TCR beta constant segments. Libraries were amplified in two PCR steps, with sample barcodes and sequencing adapters added in the second step. Libraries were sequenced on Illumina HiSeq 2500 (2x100 bp) or NovaSeq (2x150 bp). Concerning the study's data processing: Demultiplexing of reads and collapsing into UMI consensus sequences were performed with MIGEC, and V(D)J alignment was carried out with MiXCR. Vaccine-responding clonotypes were defined with edgeR using replicate PBMC samples, requiring FDR below 0.01 and a log2 fold change above 5 up to day 15. Each bulk clonotype received a CD4 or CD8 identity based on whether the sequenced CD4 or CD8 repertoire contained that clonotype at higher abundance. TCRdb cleaned the public reads at Q25 with fastp, built clones with MiXCR and kept in-frame beta chains. Rows are combined by CDR3 protein, so each entry shows the most common genes and DNA. It is TCRdb's table, rather than the study itself, that gives the V and J calls and clone size. The sample table records 200,000 to 300,000 distinct CDR3 sequences; roughly 6.8% of these occur just once. Jointly, the top ten make up around 1% of the sample.

In light of the paper, this sample's treatment or condition label describes: live attenuated yellow fever vaccine strain. A standard Ficoll-Paque protocol was used to isolate PBMCs from peripheral blood. Dynabeads CD4 and CD8 positive selection kits were used to isolate the CD4 and CD8 T-cell fractions. RNA was extracted with TriZol from bulk PBMCs, CD4 and CD8 fractions, and dextramer-positive and dextramer-negative fractions. Points on this clonotype: Its antigen is currently not known. Nothing much larger sits one base from this clone, and base qualities are not available.

Source: CD4+ T cells sorted from PBMCs, taken on the day of the yellow fever booster vaccination. The sequence was obtained from a man aged 30 to 45 who received the YFV17D yellow fever vaccine.

In nucleotides, the sequence is TGTGCCAGCAGCCCAACGGTTTGGGCCAGGAATGAGCAGTTCTTC. Its translation is CASSPTVWARNEQFF. The chain couples TRBV7-2 to TRBJ2-1, with the D gene not confidently named. According to the germline V gene, CDR1 reads SGHTA and CDR2 reads FQGNSA. Deletion took 5 bases off V and 7 bases off J, with a span of 18 bases between the germline ends. The CDR3 sequence holds 15 residues, the cysteine and phenylalanine included. Only the CDR3 DNA is retained, 45 bases long and in frame from the first base.